These 4 T cell receptor beta chains were sequenced from one sample in a study of cytomegalovirus exposure and HLA in healthy donors. PCR employed 60 Vbeta and 13 Jbeta primers. Measured with immunoSEQ multiplex PCR; TCRdb has only the in-frame clones, and not every one. The sample totals roughly 72,000 clones. Sequencing used PBMCs. These receptors all stem from a man younger than 35 in good health and CMV-seropositive.

This rearrangement joins TRBV6-6 to TRBJ2-1, with a possible D match to TRBD1 (5 bases). CDR1 MNHNY and CDR2 SVGAGI come from the germline V gene (reference sequence). The CDR3 has 16 residues. The V end lost 7 bases, the J end lost 6 bases, and 22 bases lay between the germline ends. CDR3 nucleotides: TGTGCCAGCAAACCACCACAGGAGCAGTGGCCCAATGAGCAGTTCTTC. It yields the protein CASKPPQEQWPNEQFF.

The gene calls are TRBV9 and TRBJ2-7; D is possibly TRBD1 (6 bases). CDR1 and CDR2 from the germline V gene are SGDLS and YYNGEE. V was cut by 0 bases and J by 3 bases, with 16 bases left in between. The CDR3 contains 16 residues. The CDR3 nucleotides read TGTGCCAGCAGCGTAGGGACAGATAGATCCATCTACGAGCAGTACTTC. Translated, it gives CASSVGTDRSIYEQYF.

The V call is TRBV7-6, the J call TRBJ1-1; unclear D gene. Germline CDR1 and CDR2: SGHVS and FNYEAQ. Trimming stripped 3 bases from V and 2 bases from J, with 10 bases between. The CDR3 has 14 residues. The CDR3 bases are TGTGCCAGCAGCTTTCGTACAGTTAACACTGAAGCTTTCTTT. This sequence encodes CASSFRTVNTEAFF.

The V gene is TRBV5-1, the J gene TRBJ1-1, with D maybe TRBD1 (6 bases). This CDR3 is built from 14 residues. The V gene lost 4 bases and the J gene lost 6 bases, with 16 bases spanning the gap. CDR1 is SGHRS, CDR2 YFSETQ, per germline. CDR3 protein: CASSVLQGGPEAFF. The CDR3 bases are TGCGCCAGCAGCGTCCTACAGGGAGGGCCTGAAGCTTTCTTT.